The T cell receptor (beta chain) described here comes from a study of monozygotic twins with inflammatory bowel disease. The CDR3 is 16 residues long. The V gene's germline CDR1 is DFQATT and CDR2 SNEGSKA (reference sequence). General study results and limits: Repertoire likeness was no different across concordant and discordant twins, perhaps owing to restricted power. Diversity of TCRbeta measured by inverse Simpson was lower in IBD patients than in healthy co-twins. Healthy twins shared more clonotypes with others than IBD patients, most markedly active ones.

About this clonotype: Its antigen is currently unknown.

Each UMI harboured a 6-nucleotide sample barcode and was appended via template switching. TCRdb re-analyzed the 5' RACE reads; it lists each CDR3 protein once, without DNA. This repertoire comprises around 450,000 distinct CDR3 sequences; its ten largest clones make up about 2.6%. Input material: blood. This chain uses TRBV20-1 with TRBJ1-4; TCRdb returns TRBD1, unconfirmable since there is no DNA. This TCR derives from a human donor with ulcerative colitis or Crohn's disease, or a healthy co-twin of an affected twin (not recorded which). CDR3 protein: CSAMGQGAATNEKLFF.